The rows below give T cell receptor beta chains drawn from one sample of a study of post-analysis software for immune sequencing data. Via MiXCR, TCRdb re-called the PCR reads, giving one row per CDR3 protein. In the table there are about 260,000 distinct CDR3 sequences, 35% to 40% of which are singletons. The specimen sequenced was blood. The source is a girl aged 5-17 years with multiple sclerosis. The CDR3 runs from the conserved cysteine through the conserved F or W. D genes are given only for firm matches. Clone size is shown for a subset of rows, as once, few, many or a class of expanded clone.

TRBD2 | TRBJ2-1 | TRBV5-1 | many | 15 | CASSLAAGSYNEQFF | TGCGCCAGCAGCTTAGCAGCGGGGAGCTACAATGAGCAGTTCTTC
TRBD1 | TRBJ1-2 | TRBV10-3 | many | 17 | CAISESNLGGTERGYTF | TGTGCCATCAGTGAGTCGAACTTGGGGGGGACAGAACGCGGCTACACCTTC
TRBD1 | TRBJ1-6 | TRBV20-1 | NA | 13 | CSAKRDRVSPLHF | TGCAGTGCTAAGCGGGACAGGGTTTCACCCCTCCACTTT
NA | TRBJ2-3 | TRBV12-3/TRBV12-4 | NA | 15 | CASSLERGSADAQYF | TGTGCCAGCAGTTTAGAGAGAGGGAGCGCAGATGCGCAGTATTTT
NA | TRBJ1-4 | TRBV20-1 | few | 14 | CSATLGGPNEKLFF | TGCAGTGCTACCTTGGGAGGGCCTAATGAAAAACTGTTTTTT
TRBD1 | TRBJ2-4 | TRBV7-2 | NA | 17 | CASSARGGPGQGNIQYF | TGTGCCAGCAGCGCTCGCGGGGGACCGGGACAGGGCAACATTCAGTACTTC
NA | TRBJ2-5 | TRBV7-2 | many | 15 | CASSLDPAPGETQYF | TGTGCCAGCAGCTTAGATCCCGCCCCAGGGGAGACCCAGTACTTC
TRBD2 | TRBJ2-3 | TRBV20-1 | many | 15 | CSARGLAGSTDTQYF | TGCAGTGCGCGAGGACTAGCGGGAAGCACAGATACGCAGTATTTT
TRBD2 | TRBJ2-1 | TRBV7-3 | many | 18 | CASSFLRLAGDSYNEQFF | TGTGCCAGCAGCTTCCTAAGACTAGCGGGAGATTCCTACAATGAGCAGTTCTTC
NA | TRBJ1-1 | TRBV5-5 | many | 12 | CASSPGWAEAFF | TGTGCCAGCAGCCCGGGGTGGGCTGAAGCTTTCTTT
TRBD1 | TRBJ2-7 | TRBV6-1 | many | 15 | CASSAPVGQAYEQYF | TGTGCCAGCAGTGCCCCTGTGGGACAGGCCTACGAGCAGTACTTC
TRBD2 | TRBJ2-3 | TRBV11-2 | NA | 14 | CAGSLTSGRDTQYF | TGTGCCGGCAGCCTGACTAGCGGAAGGGATACGCAGTATTTT
TRBD1 | TRBJ1-2 | TRBV7-8 | few | 16 | CASGLRQGDRPYGYTF | TGTGCCAGCGGCTTAAGACAGGGGGATAGGCCCTATGGCTACACCTTC
TRBD2 | TRBJ2-3 | TRBV29-1 | NA | 13 | CSAPGGLTDTQYF | TGCAGCGCCCCGGGAGGTCTAACAGATACGCAGTATTTT
NA | TRBJ2-7 | TRBV4-2 | NA | 15 | CACSQDHESYNEQYF | TGTGCCTGCAGCCAAGATCACGAATCCTACAATGAGCAGTACTTC
TRBD1 | TRBJ1-6 | TRBV5-1 | few | 15 | CASSLAGQGESPLHF | TGCGCCAGCAGCTTGGCCGGACAGGGAGAATCACCCCTCCACTTT
TRBD1 | TRBJ1-2 | TRBV6-5 | many | 13 | CATTGTANYGYTF | TGTGCCACCACCGGGACAGCTAACTATGGCTACACCTTC
NA | TRBJ2-7 | TRBV29-1 | few | 13 | CSVSWTTGHEQYF | TGCAGCGTCAGCTGGACTACTGGGCACGAGCAGTACTTC
NA | TRBJ2-1 | TRBV4-1 | many | 14 | CASSQEHGRDEQFF | TGCGCCAGCAGCCAAGAGCACGGGAGAGATGAGCAGTTCTTC
NA | TRBJ1-2 | TRBV5-1 | many | 14 | CASSRDGVNYGYTF | TGCGCCAGCAGCCGGGACGGAGTTAACTATGGCTACACCTTC
TRBD2 | TRBJ2-5 | TRBV4-2 | few | 16 | CASSQRLAGRQETQYF | TGTGCCAGCAGCCAAAGACTAGCGGGGAGGCAGGAGACCCAGTACTTC